This passage covers 16 T cell receptor beta chains from one sample sequenced in a study of T cell clones after liver transplantation (dated by TCRdb to between 2018 and 2020). The library was produced with the immunoSEQ multiplex PCR assay. TCRdb holds this immuneACCESS table with in-frame rearrangements only. Some clones are missing; in checked studies, unresolved V genes explain under half, and the rest has no known cause. This sample lists around 97,000 clones; approximately 79% were detected once. The ten largest clones take up 2.5% to 3.5% of the sample. This material consisted of CD4+ T cells from blood, taken around 48 months after liver transplant. These receptors were obtained from a human patient who received a liver transplant. After transplantation, some T cells may belong to the graft donor instead of the recipient.

The rearrangement uses TRBV5-4 and TRBJ2-3; maybe TRBD2 (7 bases). CDR1 SGHNT and CDR2 YYREEE come from the germline V gene (reference sequence). The V and J ends lost 3 bases and 3 bases respectively, with 17 bases between them. The length of the CDR3 is 16 residues. CDR3 protein: CASSSKGGVVTDTQYF. In DNA form, the CDR3 reads TGTGCCAGCAGCTCGAAAGGGGGGGTAGTAACAGATACGCAGTATTTT.

The rearrangement joins TRBV2 to TRBJ2-3; no clear D gene. Trimming stripped 7 bases from V and 0 bases from J, with 11 bases between. The CDR3 spans 14 residues. Germline-derived CDR1 and CDR2 are SNHLY and FYNNEI. The CDR3 loop is CASNEFQSTDTQYF. CDR3 DNA sequence: TGTGCCAGCAATGAGTTCCAGAGCACAGATACGCAGTATTTT.

The chain carries TRBV19 and TRBJ2-1; 8 bases map to TRBD1. The CDR3 length is 17 residues. Germline assignment: CDR1 LNHDA and CDR2 SQIVND (reference sequence). V shed 5 bases and J 4 bases; nucleotides not matched to a gene: 13. The CDR3 sequence is CASSVLSGTGSYNEQFF. The CDR3 nucleotides are TGTGCCAGTAGTGTCCTCTCCGGGACAGGTAGTTACAATGAGCAGTTCTTC. Drawing the rest from reference TRBV19 and TRBJ2-1, the complete variable domain is DGGITQSPKYLFRKEGQNVTLSCEQNLNHDAMYWYRQDPGQGLRLIYYSQIVNDFQKGDIAEGYSVSREKKESFPLTVTSAQKNPTAFYLCASSVLSGTGSYNEQFFGPGTRLTVL.

The chain is built from TRBV18 and TRBJ2-1, with TRBD2 identical over 12 bases. Germline-derived CDR1 and CDR2 are KGHSH and LQKENI. CDR3 size: 15 residues. Trimming cost V 6 bases and J 7 bases; bases outside gene matches: 7. CDR3 protein: CASSQLAGGGNEQFF. The CDR3, as DNA: TGTGCCAGCTCCCAACTAGCGGGAGGCGGTAATGAGCAGTTCTTC.

V and J are TRBV7-3 and TRBJ2-1; TRBD2 matches 9 bases. The CDR3 has 15 amino acids. With V trimmed by 5 bases and J by 5 bases, 7 bases remained unmatched. Germline CDR1 and CDR2: SGHTA and FQGTGA. CDR3 in DNA: TGTGCCAGCAGCCTAGCGGGAACCCAAAACAATGAGCAGTTCTTC. It encodes CASSLAGTQNNEQFF.

The rearrangement uses TRBV5-4 and TRBJ2-7; D is ambiguous. V was trimmed by 1 base and J by 2 bases, leaving 7 bases between them. The germline V gene has CDR1 SGHNT and CDR2 YYREEE (reference sequence). This CDR3 spans 13 amino acids. The CDR3 DNA is TGTGCCAGCAGCTTGAAGGGCCCCTACGAGCAGTACTTC. Translation: CASSLKGPYEQYF. Supplemented by reference TRBV5-4 and TRBJ2-7, the full variable domain reads ETGVTQSPTHLIKTRGQQVTLRCSSQSGHNTVSWYQQALGQGPQFIFQYYREEENGRGNFPPRFSGLQFPNYSSELNVNALELDDSALYLCASSLKGPYEQYFGPGTRLTVT.

The gene calls are TRBV15 and TRBJ2-3, with TRBD1 identical over 11 bases. V lost 4 bases and J lost 4; bases outside the gene matches: 4. Germline V gives CDR1 LNHNV, CDR2 YYDKDF (reference sequence). The CDR3 consists of 15 residues. The CDR3 region has the DNA TGTGCCACCAGCAACCGGGACAGGGGGGCAGATACGCAGTATTTT. Protein sequence: CATSNRDRGADTQYF. Full variable domain (rest looked up from reference TRBV15 and TRBJ2-3): DAMVIQNPRYQVTQFGKPVTLSCSQTLNHNVMYWYQQKSSQAPKLLFHYYDKDFNNEADTPDNFQSRRPNTSFCFLDIRSPGLGDTAMYLCATSNRDRGADTQYFGPGTRLTVL.

V and J are TRBV28 and TRBJ2-7, with TRBD1 matching over 8 bases. V gave up 5 bases and J gave up 6 bases; unmatched junction bases: 9. The length of the CDR3 is 14 residues. Germline V gene data show CDR1 as MDHEN and CDR2 as SYDVKM. CDR3 sequence: CASSPRTGRFEQYF. The CDR3 bases are TGTGCCAGCAGTCCCCGGACAGGGAGGTTCGAGCAGTACTTC.

The CDR3 spells CASSYSGQIYGYTF. The CDR3 DNA is TGTGCCAGCAGTTACTCCGGACAGATCTATGGCTACACCTTC. The chain is built from TRBV6-5 and TRBJ1-2, with a weak D call TRBD1 (6 bases). V was clipped by 0 bases and J by 4 bases, with 9 bases between them. Germline V lookup: CDR1 MNHEY, CDR2 SVGAGI. CDR3 length: 14 amino acids.

V and J are TRBV6-1 and TRBJ1-3; D is ambiguous. V lost 6 bases, J lost 0 bases, and 12 bases lay in between. The CDR3 totals 15 residues. The germline CDR1 and CDR2 sequences are MNHNS and SASEGT. CDR3: CASSPLLGSGNTIYF. DNA of the CDR3: TGTGCCAGCAGCCCGCTATTAGGCTCTGGAAACACCATATATTTT.

This clone was seen just once. This chain joins TRBV7-3 and TRBJ2-7; D gene ambiguous. CDR3 length equals 17 residues. CDR1 is SGHTA, CDR2 FQGTGA, per germline. V shed 11 bases and J shed 1 base, with 27 bases lying between them. CDR3 sequence (DNA): TGTGCCTCTCAGCCTACCAGGCCTATTGCGACATCCTACGAGCAGTACTTC. This gives the protein CASQPTRPIATSYEQYF.

V usage is TRBV6-1 and J usage is TRBJ2-7; maybe TRBD2 (5 bases). V was cut by 6 bases and J by 1 base, with 13 bases left in between. The length of the CDR3 is 14 residues. The germline gives CDR1 MNHNS, CDR2 SASEGT. The CDR3, as DNA: TGTGCCAGCAGCAACCCCCGGGGATCCTACGAGCAGTACTTC. This gives the protein CASSNPRGSYEQYF.

The rearrangement joins TRBV5-8 to TRBJ1-2; TRBD1 is a possible D gene (5 bases). The V and J ends lost 0 bases and 6 bases respectively, with 18 bases between them. Germline-derived CDR1 and CDR2 are SGHTS and YDEGEE. The CDR3 length is 16 residues. The DNA for the CDR3 is TGTGCCAGCAGCTTGGTTATGGGGACTATAAGGGATGGCTACACCTTC. Translation: CASSLVMGTIRDGYTF.

The chain joins TRBV14 to TRBJ1-5, with 8 bases aligning to TRBD1. Losses at the gene ends were 1 base for V and 10 bases for J; bases not matched to a gene: 6. There are 14 residues in the CDR3. Germline assignment: CDR1 SGHDN and CDR2 FVKESK. The CDR3 nucleotides are TGTGCCAGCAGCCAAGGGACAGGGCTCACACCCCAGCATTTT. Amino acids: CASSQGTGLTPQHF.

The chain carries TRBV29-1 and TRBJ1-2; the D gene is possibly TRBD1 (6 bases). The CDR3 has 14 amino acids. V was pared by 7 bases and J by 6 bases, with 21 bases between. Germline CDR1 SQVTM, CDR2 ANQGSEA. The CDR3 loop is CSAIDWPPGDGYTF. The CDR3 DNA is TGCAGCGCAATTGATTGGCCCCCAGGGGATGGCTACACCTTC. Using reference TRBV29-1 and TRBJ1-2 for the parts outside the CDR3, the full variable domain is SAVISQKPSRDICQRGTSLTIQCQVDSQVTMMFWYRQQPGQSLTLIATANQGSEATYESGFVIDKFPISRPNLTFSTLTVSNMSPEDSSIYLCSAIDWPPGDGYTFGSGTRLTVV.

The chain has TRBV9 and TRBJ1-3; TRBD1 agrees at 12 bases. The J segment lost 4 bases and the V segment lost 2 bases, leaving 7 bases of the junction unmatched. The V gene's germline CDR1 is SGDLS and CDR2 YYNGEE. The CDR3 runs 17 residues. The CDR3 nucleotides read TGTGCCAGCAGCGTCGACGGGACAGGGGGCTCCGGAAACACCATATATTTT. Encoded protein: CASSVDGTGGSGNTIYF.